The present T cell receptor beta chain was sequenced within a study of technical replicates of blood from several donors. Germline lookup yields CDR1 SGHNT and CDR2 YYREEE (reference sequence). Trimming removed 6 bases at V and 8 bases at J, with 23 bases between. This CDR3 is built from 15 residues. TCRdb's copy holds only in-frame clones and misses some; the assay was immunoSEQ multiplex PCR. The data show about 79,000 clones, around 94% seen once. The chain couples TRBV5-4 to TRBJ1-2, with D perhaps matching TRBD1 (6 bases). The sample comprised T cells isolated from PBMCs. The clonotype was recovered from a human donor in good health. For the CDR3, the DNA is TGTGCCAGCAAGGTCTCAGGGGCTTCGGACGCGGGCTACACCTTC. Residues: CASKVSGASDAGYTF. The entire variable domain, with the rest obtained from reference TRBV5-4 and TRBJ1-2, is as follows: ETGVTQSPTHLIKTRGQQVTLRCSSQSGHNTVSWYQQALGQGPQFIFQYYREEENGRGNFPPRFSGLQFPNYSSELNVNALELDDSALYLCASKVSGASDAGYTFGSGTRLTVV.